Shown below are 5 T cell receptor beta chains from a single sample sequenced in a study of blood T cells in healthy people across ages. PCR was performed a second time for about 7 to 11 cycles using a sample-barcoded 5' primer and a J-beta primer mix. In TCRdb, the 5' RACE reads were re-called with MiXCR into one record per CDR3 protein. The sample holds around 750,000 distinct CDR3 sequences, around half seen once. The sample consisted of blood. These receptors came from a man older than 75 in good health.

The V call is TRBV4-2, the J call TRBJ1-2, with D possibly being TRBD1 (5 bases). Germline CDR1 reads LGHNA; CDR2 reads YNFKEQ. With 0 bases removed from V and 4 bases from J, the gap between germline ends came to 15 bases. This CDR3 contains 16 residues. The CDR3 spells CASSQDRGDSGYGYTF. The CDR3 nucleotides read TGTGCCAGCAGCCAAGATCGGGGGGATAGCGGCTATGGCTACACCTTC.

In this sample, this clonotype turned up a few times. The chain carries TRBV6-5 and TRBJ1-2; D is unclear. The CDR3 has 12 amino acids. Germline V lookup: CDR1 MNHEY, CDR2 SVGAGI. Between the trimmed V and J ends, which lost 2 bases and 8 bases, there was a span of 9 bases. Here the CDR3 reads CASSYATGGYTF. In nucleotides, the CDR3 is TGTGCCAGCAGTTACGCTACGGGGGGCTACACCTTC.

The chain links TRBV5-6 to TRBJ1-5, with D unresolved. The CDR3 length is 15 residues. Trimming pared 5 bases from V and 0 bases from J, leaving 12 bases between. The germline V gene encodes CDR1 SGHDT and CDR2 YYEEEE. As DNA, the CDR3 is TGTGCCAGCAGTCCACGGAGGTATAGCAATCAGCCCCAGCATTTT. This gives the protein CASSPRRYSNQPQHF. Complete variable domain (other parts from reference TRBV5-6 and TRBJ1-5): DAGVTQSPTHLIKTRGQQVTLRCSPKSGHDTVSWYQQALGQGPQFIFQYYEEEERQRGNFPDRFSGHQFPNYSSELNVNALLLGDSALYLCASSPRRYSNQPQHFGDGTRLSIL.

V usage is TRBV2 and J usage is TRBJ2-1; D might be TRBD2 (5 bases). Trimming removed 3 bases at V and 7 bases at J, with 10 bases between. The CDR3 spans 13 residues. CDR1 SNHLY and CDR2 FYNNEI come from the germline V gene. This chain's CDR3 is CASSESPGNEQFF. DNA of the CDR3: TGTGCCAGCAGTGAGTCTCCGGGGAATGAGCAGTTCTTC.

This clonotype appeared a few times. V gene TRBV6-2 or TRBV6-3 combines with J gene TRBJ2-4; D gene uncertain. The DNA end favors TRBJ2-7, so the J call may be wrong. This CDR3 is built from 14 residues. Germline V gene sequence: CDR1 MNHEY, CDR2 SVGEGT. The CDR3 bases are TGTGCCAGCAGCCTTGGTGGCGGTTCCCTCGAGCAGTACTTC. This encodes CASSLGGGSLEQYF.